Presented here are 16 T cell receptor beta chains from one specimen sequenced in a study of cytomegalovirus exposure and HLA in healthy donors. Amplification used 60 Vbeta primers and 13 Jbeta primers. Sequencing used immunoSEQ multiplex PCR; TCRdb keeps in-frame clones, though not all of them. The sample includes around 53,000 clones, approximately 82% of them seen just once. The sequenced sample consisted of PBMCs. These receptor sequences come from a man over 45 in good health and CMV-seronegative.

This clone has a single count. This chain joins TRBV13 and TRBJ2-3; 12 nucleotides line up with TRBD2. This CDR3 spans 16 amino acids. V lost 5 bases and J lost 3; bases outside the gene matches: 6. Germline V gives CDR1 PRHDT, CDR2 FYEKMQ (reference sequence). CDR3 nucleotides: TGTGCCAGCAGCACCCGACTAGCGGGGGTTACAGATACGCAGTATTTT. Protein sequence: CASSTRLAGVTDTQYF.

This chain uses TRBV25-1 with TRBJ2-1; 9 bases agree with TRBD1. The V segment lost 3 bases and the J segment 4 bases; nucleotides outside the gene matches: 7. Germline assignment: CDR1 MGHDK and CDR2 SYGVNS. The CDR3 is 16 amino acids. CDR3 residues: CASSDQGTGLYNEQFF. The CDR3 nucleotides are TGTGCCAGCAGTGACCAAGGGACAGGGTTGTACAATGAGCAGTTCTTC.

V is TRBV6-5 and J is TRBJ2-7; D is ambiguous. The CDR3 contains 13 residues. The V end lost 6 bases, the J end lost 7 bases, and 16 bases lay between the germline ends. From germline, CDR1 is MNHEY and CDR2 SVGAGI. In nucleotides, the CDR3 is TGTGCCAGCAGCCCCCGTGGCGGTGGTGAGCAGTACTTC. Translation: CASSPRGGGEQYF.

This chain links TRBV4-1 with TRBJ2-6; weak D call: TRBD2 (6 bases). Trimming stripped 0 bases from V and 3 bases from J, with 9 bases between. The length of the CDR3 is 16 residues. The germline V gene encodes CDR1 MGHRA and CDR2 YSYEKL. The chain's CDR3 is CASSQDAGIGANVLTF. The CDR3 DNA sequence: TGCGCCAGCAGCCAAGACGCGGGGATTGGGGCCAACGTCCTGACTTTC.

CDR3 coding DNA: TGTGCCAGCAGCCCCAGGGACAGGGGCCTGGAGCAGTTCTTC. This translates into CASSPRDRGLEQFF. The J gene is TRBJ2-1, the V gene TRBV5-4; 10 bases align to TRBD1. V shed 4 bases and J 10 bases; nucleotides not matched to a gene: 8. Germline values: CDR1 SGHNT, CDR2 YYREEE (reference sequence). The CDR3 has 14 residues.

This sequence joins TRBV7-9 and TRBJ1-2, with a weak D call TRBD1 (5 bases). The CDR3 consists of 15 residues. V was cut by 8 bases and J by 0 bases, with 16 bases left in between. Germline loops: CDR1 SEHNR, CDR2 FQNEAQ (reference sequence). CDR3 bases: TGTGCCAGCTTCCAAGACAGCCAACCTAACTATGGCTACACCTTC. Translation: CASFQDSQPNYGYTF. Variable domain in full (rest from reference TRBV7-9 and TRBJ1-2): DTGVSQNPRHKITKRGQNVTFRCDPISEHNRLYWYRQTLGQGPEFLTYFQNEAQLEKSRLLSDRFSAERPKGSFSTLEIQRTEQGDSAMYLCASFQDSQPNYGYTFGSGTRLTVV.

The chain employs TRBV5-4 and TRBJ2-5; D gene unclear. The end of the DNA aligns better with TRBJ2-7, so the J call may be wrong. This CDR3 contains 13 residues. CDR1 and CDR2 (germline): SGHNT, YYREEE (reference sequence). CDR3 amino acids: CASSSTVSYEQYF. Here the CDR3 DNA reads TGTGCCAGCAGCTCCACAGTTTCCTACGAGCAGTACTTC.

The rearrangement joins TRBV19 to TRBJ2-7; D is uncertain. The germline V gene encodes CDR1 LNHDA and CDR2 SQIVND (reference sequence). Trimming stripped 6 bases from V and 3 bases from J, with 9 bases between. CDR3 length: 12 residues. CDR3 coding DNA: TGTGCCAGTAGATCGGGTGGCTACGAGCAGTACTTC. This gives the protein CASRSGGYEQYF.

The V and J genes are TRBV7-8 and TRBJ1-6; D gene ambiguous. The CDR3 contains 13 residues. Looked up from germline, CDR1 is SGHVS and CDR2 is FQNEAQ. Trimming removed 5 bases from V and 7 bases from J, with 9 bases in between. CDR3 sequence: CASSLTVNSPLHF. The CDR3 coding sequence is TGTGCCAGCAGCCTAACAGTGAATTCACCCCTCCACTTT.

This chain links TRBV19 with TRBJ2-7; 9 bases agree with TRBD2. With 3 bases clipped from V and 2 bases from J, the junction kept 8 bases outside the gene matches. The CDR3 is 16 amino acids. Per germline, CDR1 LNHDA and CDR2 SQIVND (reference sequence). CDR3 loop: CASSIAGGGGPYEQYF. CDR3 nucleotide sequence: TGTGCCAGTAGTATTGCAGGCGGGGGGGGGCCCTACGAGCAGTACTTC.

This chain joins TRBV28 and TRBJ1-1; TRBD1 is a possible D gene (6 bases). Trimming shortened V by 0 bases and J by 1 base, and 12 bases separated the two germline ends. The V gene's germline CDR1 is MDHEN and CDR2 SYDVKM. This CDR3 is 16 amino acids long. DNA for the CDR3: TGTGCCAGCAGTTTATGGGGAATACAGGGGAACACTGAAGCTTTCTTT. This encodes CASSLWGIQGNTEAFF. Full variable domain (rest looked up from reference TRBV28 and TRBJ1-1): DVKVTQSSRYLVKRTGEKVFLECVQDMDHENMFWYRQDPGLGLRLIYFSYDVKMKEKGDIPEGYSVSREKKERFSLILESASTNQTSMYLCASSLWGIQGNTEAFFGQGTRLTVV.

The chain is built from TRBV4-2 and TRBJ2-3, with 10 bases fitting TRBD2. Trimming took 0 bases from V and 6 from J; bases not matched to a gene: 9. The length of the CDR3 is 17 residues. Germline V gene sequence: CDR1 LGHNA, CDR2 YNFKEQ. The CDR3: CASSQEGLAGVSDTQYF. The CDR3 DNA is TGTGCCAGCAGCCAAGAGGGGCTAGCGGGGGTCTCCGATACGCAGTATTTT.

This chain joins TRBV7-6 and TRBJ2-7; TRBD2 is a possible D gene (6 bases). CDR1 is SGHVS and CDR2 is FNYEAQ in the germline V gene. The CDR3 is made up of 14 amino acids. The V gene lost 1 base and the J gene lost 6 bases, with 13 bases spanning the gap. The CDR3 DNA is TGTGCCAGCAGCTTAGAAGGCGGAGGGGTCGAGCAGTACTTC. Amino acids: CASSLEGGGVEQYF.

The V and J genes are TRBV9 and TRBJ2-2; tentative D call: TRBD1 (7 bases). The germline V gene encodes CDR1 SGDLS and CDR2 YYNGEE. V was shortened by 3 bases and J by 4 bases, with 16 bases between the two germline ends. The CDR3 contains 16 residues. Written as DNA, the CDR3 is TGTGCCAGCAGCGGAGCCGGGCAGGGGGGCACCGGGGAGCTGTTTTTT. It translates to CASSGAGQGGTGELFF.

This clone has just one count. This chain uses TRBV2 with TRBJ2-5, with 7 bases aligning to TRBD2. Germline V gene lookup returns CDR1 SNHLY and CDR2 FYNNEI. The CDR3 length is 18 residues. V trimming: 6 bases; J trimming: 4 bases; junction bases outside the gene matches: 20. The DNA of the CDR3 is TGTGCCAGCAGGTTTGGGGGTACTAGCGCCTCAGGAGGAGAGACCCAGTACTTC. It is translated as CASRFGGTSASGGETQYF.

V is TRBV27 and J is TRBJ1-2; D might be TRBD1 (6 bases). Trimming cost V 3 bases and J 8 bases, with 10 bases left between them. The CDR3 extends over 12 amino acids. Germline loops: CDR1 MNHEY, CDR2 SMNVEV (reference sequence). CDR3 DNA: TGTGCCAGCAGTTTTGGGCAGGGGGGCTACACCTTC. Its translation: CASSFGQGGYTF.